Below are 27 T cell receptor beta chains sequenced from a single sample in a study of blood T cell repertoires in COVID-19. Repertoires were generated with immunoSEQ multiplex PCR, while TCRdb's copy carries only in-frame clones and drops some. The table lists under 70,000 clones, roughly 85% of them singletons, with around two fifths in the top ten. Sequences were obtained from peripheral blood. These receptors were obtained from a woman aged 55-69 years with COVID-19, enrolled during active disease.

The J gene is TRBJ2-1, the V gene TRBV4-2; 7 nucleotides align to TRBD2. This CDR3 is 16 amino acids long. Germline V lookup: CDR1 LGHNA, CDR2 YNFKEQ. The trim removed 5 bases at V and 2 bases at J, leaving 9 bases unmatched. In nucleotides, the CDR3 is TGTGCCAGCAGCGCCCACCTAGCGGACCCCTACAATGAGCAGTTCTTC. This gives the protein CASSAHLADPYNEQFF.

CDR3 in amino acids: CASSLWAGNQPQHF. CDR3 bases: TGTGCCAGCAGTTTATGGGCAGGCAATCAGCCCCAGCATTTT. The rearrangement uses TRBV27 and TRBJ1-5; D ambiguous. Germline values: CDR1 MNHEY, CDR2 SMNVEV (reference sequence). The CDR3 totals 14 residues. V was trimmed by 1 base and J by 2 bases, leaving 6 bases between them.

The table lists this clone with a few counts. V and J are TRBV7-7 and TRBJ2-2, with D perhaps matching TRBD2 (6 bases). This CDR3 comprises 15 residues. Trimming left V 3 bases short and J 0 bases short, with 8 bases between. The germline CDR1 and CDR2 sequences are SSHAT and FNYEAQ (reference sequence). The CDR3 here is CASSLGGPNTGELFF. The CDR3 nucleotides are TGTGCCAGCAGCTTGGGGGGACCGAACACCGGGGAGCTGTTTTTT.

The V gene is TRBV30, the J gene TRBJ2-2; D might be TRBD1 (5 bases). The CDR3 has 12 amino acids. The V end lost 7 bases, the J end lost 5 bases, and 11 bases lay between the germline ends. Looked up from germline, CDR1 is GTSNPN and CDR2 is SVGIG (reference sequence). In DNA, the CDR3 is TGTGCCTATATGGACATTACCGGGGAGCTGTTTTTT. Translation: CAYMDITGELFF.

The chain uses TRBV18 and TRBJ2-1; 9 bases line up with TRBD1. J gave up 7 bases and V 3 bases, and 7 bases lay outside the gene matches. The CDR3 extends over 15 amino acids. CDR1 is KGHSH and CDR2 is LQKENI in the germline V gene. CDR3 region: CASSPGQGGANEQFF. The CDR3 bases are TGTGCCAGCTCACCGGGACAGGGAGGTGCGAATGAGCAGTTCTTC.

The chain has TRBV10-2 and TRBJ2-3, with D possibly matching TRBD2 (6 bases). The length of the CDR3 is 13 residues. The V gene lost 7 bases and the J gene lost 6 bases, with 14 bases spanning the gap. Germline-derived CDR1 and CDR2 are WSHSY and SAAADI. The CDR3 loop is CASMAGSRDTQYF. CDR3 DNA sequence: TGCGCCAGCATGGCGGGGAGTAGGGATACGCAGTATTTT.

The chain links TRBV4-2 to TRBJ2-1; 9 nucleotides agree with TRBD1. The CDR3 covers 15 residues. Germline CDR1 reads LGHNA; CDR2 reads YNFKEQ. The trim removed 5 bases at V and 3 bases at J, leaving 5 bases unmatched. The DNA for the CDR3 is TGTGCCAGCAGCTTGCCGGGACAGGGCTACAATGAGCAGTTCTTC. Translation: CASSLPGQGYNEQFF.

This rearrangement joins TRBV2 to TRBJ2-7, with D perhaps TRBD2 (6 bases). The CDR3 runs 13 residues. In germline, CDR1 is SNHLY, CDR2 FYNNEI. The V and J ends lost 2 bases and 3 bases respectively, with 8 bases between them. The CDR3 DNA sequence: TGTGCCAGCAGTGAACTGGGGGGCTACGAGCAGTACTTC. Translation gives CASSELGGYEQYF.

CDR3: CASSGVGGNQPQHF. As DNA, the CDR3 is TGTGCCAGCAGTGGAGTTGGCGGCAATCAGCCCCAGCATTTT. The rearrangement links TRBV27 to TRBJ1-5; unclear D gene. The CDR3 has 14 residues. V was pared by 5 bases and J by 2 bases, with 10 bases between. CDR1 and CDR2 from the germline V gene are MNHEY and SMNVEV (reference sequence).

V gene TRBV7-2 combines with J gene TRBJ2-1; 7 nucleotides match TRBD2. This CDR3 is 16 amino acids long. The germline CDR1 and CDR2 sequences are SGHTA and FQGNSA. The V and J ends lost 1 base and 4 bases, in that order; junction bases with no gene match: 7. CDR3 sequence: CASSLDGGGWYNEQFF. CDR3 DNA sequence: TGTGCCAGCAGCTTAGATGGGGGGGGGTGGTACAATGAGCAGTTCTTC.

This rearrangement joins TRBV28 to TRBJ1-6; 8 bases agree with TRBD1. The CDR3 totals 16 residues. Trimming took 5 bases from V and 4 from J; bases not matched to a gene: 7. Germline values: CDR1 MDHEN, CDR2 SYDVKM. The chain's CDR3 is CASSDIQGGYNSPLHF. CDR3 DNA sequence: TGTGCCAGCAGTGATATACAGGGGGGGTATAATTCACCCCTCCACTTT.

The chain combines TRBV4-3 with TRBJ1-1; possible D gene TRBD1, 5 bases. Trimming left V 0 bases short and J 11 bases short, with 13 bases between. This CDR3 is 13 amino acids long. Germline V lookup: CDR1 LGHNA, CDR2 YSLEER. The chain's CDR3 is CASSQEKGWSAFF. CDR3 bases: TGCGCCAGCAGCCAAGAGAAGGGGTGGTCGGCTTTCTTT.

The chain couples TRBV7-9 to TRBJ2-1, with a weak D call TRBD2 (7 bases). Trimming removed 5 bases at V and 7 bases at J, with 21 bases between. There are 16 residues in the CDR3. Germline V gene lookup returns CDR1 SEHNR and CDR2 FQNEAQ (reference sequence). The CDR3 reads CASSTTSGGQANEQFF. The CDR3 DNA reads TGTGCCAGCAGCACAACCTCCGGGGGGCAGGCGAATGAGCAGTTCTTC.

The rearrangement joins TRBV5-6 to TRBJ2-5; a weak D match, TRBD2 (7 bases). V was pared by 4 bases and J by 2 bases, with 18 bases between. The germline V gene encodes CDR1 SGHDT and CDR2 YYEEEE. The CDR3 runs 16 residues. CDR3 amino acids: CASSALAGALQETQYF. The CDR3, as DNA: TGTGCCAGCAGCGCTTTGGCGGGGGCCCTACAAGAGACCCAGTACTTC.

The rearrangement uses TRBV7-9 and TRBJ1-2; TRBD1 matches at 7 bases. Germline values: CDR1 SEHNR, CDR2 FQNEAQ (reference sequence). J was trimmed by 6 bases and V by 0 bases; bases with no gene match: 13. The CDR3 covers 17 residues. The CDR3 bases are TGTGCCAGCAGCTTAGCCGGGACAGATAAGAAGGTTGATGGCTACACCTTC. It encodes CASSLAGTDKKVDGYTF.

This chain links TRBV12-3 or TRBV12-4 with TRBJ2-5; TRBD1 might be the D (6 bases). V gave up 4 bases and J gave up 7 bases, with 10 bases separating them. The CDR3 loop spans 12 amino acids. The CDR3 coding sequence is TGTGCCAGCAGTTCAGGGGTGAGGACCCAGTACTTC. Protein sequence: CASSSGVRTQYF.

V gene TRBV23-1 combines with J gene TRBJ1-2, with D possibly being TRBD1 (6 bases). TRBV23-1 carries the ORF label, with uncertain function. CDR3 size: 13 residues. Trimming took 3 bases from V and 5 from J, leaving 10 bases between them. The CDR3 is CASSQNRDYGYTF. The CDR3 DNA sequence: TGCGCCAGCAGTCAGAACAGGGATTATGGCTACACCTTC.

V usage is TRBV7-2 and J usage is TRBJ2-5, with TRBD2 matching over 13 bases. V trimming: 1 base; J trimming: 5 bases; junction bases outside the gene matches: 10. CDR1 is SGHTA and CDR2 is FQGNSA in the germline V gene. The CDR3 runs 18 residues. CDR3 sequence: CASSLGLTSGGAEETQYF. CDR3 nucleotide sequence: TGTGCCAGCAGCTTAGGGCTTACTAGCGGGGGGGCCGAGGAGACCCAGTACTTC.

The rearrangement joins TRBV29-1 to TRBJ1-3, with 8 bases identical to TRBD1. This CDR3 is 13 amino acids long. The germline CDR1 and CDR2 sequences are SQVTM and ANQGSEA. CDR3 nucleotide sequence: TGCACCCACGGACAGGGAACAGGAAACACCATATATTTT. This sequence encodes CTHGQGTGNTIYF.

The sample holds one count of this clone. The V gene is TRBV6-2 or TRBV6-3, the J gene TRBJ1-2; D may be TRBD1 (6 bases). This CDR3 comprises 12 residues. Trimming shortened V by 4 bases and J by 5 bases, and 8 bases separated the two germline ends. Germline CDR1 MNHEY, CDR2 SVGEGT. DNA of the CDR3: TGTGCCAGCAGTTCTCAGGGGTATGGCTACACCTTC. Translating gives CASSSQGYGYTF.

The gene calls are TRBV30 and TRBJ1-5, with 8 bases matching TRBD1. V dropped 2 bases and J dropped 6; count of bases not matched to a gene: 6. CDR1 is GTSNPN, CDR2 SVGIG, per germline (reference sequence). CDR3 length: 14 residues. For the CDR3, the DNA is TGTGCCTGGAGTCCAGGACAGGGCCGTCAGCCCCAGCATTTT. Its protein product is CAWSPGQGRQPQHF.

This chain uses TRBV6-4 with TRBJ1-6, with TRBD1 matching 8 bases. V lost 4 bases to trimming and J lost 10 bases; unmatched junction nucleotides: 6. The germline CDR1 and CDR2 sequences are MRHNA and SNTAGT. The CDR3 covers 14 residues. CDR3 DNA: TGTGCCAGCAGTGCTCGGACAGGGATATCACCCCTCCACTTT. Amino acids: CASSARTGISPLHF.

V and J are TRBV28 and TRBJ1-1; D gene unclear. The germline V gene has CDR1 MDHEN and CDR2 SYDVKM. This CDR3 has 16 residues. V was shortened by 6 bases and J by 0 bases, with 17 bases between the two germline ends. In DNA, the CDR3 is TGTGCCAGCAGGTCACCAGGATTCACCATGAACACTGAAGCTTTCTTT. Protein: CASRSPGFTMNTEAFF.

V gene TRBV3-1 (or the pseudogene TRBV3-2) combines with J gene TRBJ2-5, with 10 bases aligning to TRBD2. CDR1 is LGHDT, CDR2 YNNKEL, per germline (reference sequence). V was pared by 2 bases and J by 5 bases, with 5 bases of the junction left unmatched. The CDR3 contains 15 residues. CDR3 in DNA: TGTGCCAGCAGCCAATTCTCTAGCGGGAGTGAGACCCAGTACTTC. Translation gives CASSQFSSGSETQYF.

CDR3 amino acids: CASSFTRAQETQYF. CDR3 DNA: TGTGCCAGCAGTTTCACGCGGGCTCAAGAGACCCAGTACTTC. The V gene is TRBV27, the J gene TRBJ2-5, with TRBD2 as a possible D gene (5 bases). CDR1 is MNHEY and CDR2 is SMNVEV in the germline V gene (reference sequence). The CDR3 consists of 14 residues. Deletions cut 3 bases from V and 2 bases from J, with 10 bases between.

The chain has TRBV7-9 and TRBJ2-1; the D gene is possibly TRBD2 (6 bases). There are 18 residues in the CDR3. Looked up from germline, CDR1 is SEHNR and CDR2 is FQNEAQ (reference sequence). The V and J ends lost 5 bases and 2 bases respectively, with 22 bases between them. The CDR3 here is CASSRLAGRRGPYNEQFF. As DNA, the CDR3 is TGTGCCAGCAGCCGTCTAGCCGGGCGGAGGGGCCCCTACAATGAGCAGTTCTTC.

The chain recombines TRBV4-2 with TRBJ1-3; D gene ambiguous. Deletions cut 1 base from V and 0 bases from J, with 19 bases between. The CDR3 consists of 19 residues. Germline assignment: CDR1 LGHNA and CDR2 YNFKEQ. The CDR3: CASSQVAARWAGSGNTIYF. As DNA, the CDR3 is TGTGCCAGCAGCCAAGTCGCCGCACGGTGGGCGGGCTCTGGAAACACCATATATTTT.